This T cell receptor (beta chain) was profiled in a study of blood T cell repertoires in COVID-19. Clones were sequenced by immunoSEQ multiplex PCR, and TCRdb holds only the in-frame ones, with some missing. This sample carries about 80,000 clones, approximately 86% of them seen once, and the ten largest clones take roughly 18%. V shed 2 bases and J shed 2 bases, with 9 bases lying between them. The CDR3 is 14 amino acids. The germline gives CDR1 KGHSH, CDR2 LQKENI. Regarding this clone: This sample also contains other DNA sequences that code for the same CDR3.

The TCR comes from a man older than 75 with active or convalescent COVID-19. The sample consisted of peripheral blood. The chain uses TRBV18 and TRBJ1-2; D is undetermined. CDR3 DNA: TGTGCCAGCTCACCATTAGATTCCAACTATGGCTACACCTTC. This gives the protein CASSPLDSNYGYTF.